These 16 T cell receptor beta chains originate from one sample sequenced in a study of T cell repertoires in cytomegalovirus infection. TCRdb reanalysed the reads using MiXCR and keeps one entry per CDR3 protein. The sample carries hundreds of thousands of distinct CDR3 sequences, 8% to 9.5% recorded once. The sample comprised PBMCs. The receptors stem from a human donor in good health (CMV status not recorded). Some clones in this sample may be carry-over from other donors' samples.

The chain recombines TRBV12-3 or TRBV12-4 with TRBJ1-1, with D unclear. Trimming took 2 bases from V and 8 from J, leaving 9 bases between them. The CDR3 is 12 amino acids. This chain's CDR3 is CASSLKAFEAFF. The CDR3 region has the DNA TGTGCCAGCAGTTTAAAGGCTTTCGAAGCTTTCTTT.

This clonotype was observed many times. The chain links TRBV6-6 to TRBJ2-7; 8 bases are a match to TRBD2. V shed 6 bases and J 8 bases; nucleotides not matched to a gene: 15. Germline V gene sequence: CDR1 MNHNY, CDR2 SVGAGI (reference sequence). The CDR3 spans 15 residues. Here the CDR3 reads CASRSILSGGPQQYF. Written as DNA, the CDR3 is TGTGCCAGCAGATCGATCTTGTCGGGAGGGCCCCAGCAGTACTTC.

This clonotype was detected ten times or more. The chain has TRBV10-3 and TRBJ1-6; D may be TRBD1 (5 bases). V gave up 9 bases and J gave up 9 bases, with 12 bases separating them. Germline values: CDR1 ENHRY, CDR2 SYGVKD. The CDR3 consists of 12 residues. This CDR3 reads CAMGTKGSPLHF. Here the CDR3 DNA reads TGTGCCATGGGGACTAAAGGTTCACCCCTCCACTTT.

This clonotype was recorded many times. The chain recombines TRBV20-1 with TRBJ1-2; D gene ambiguous. The V gene lost 4 bases and the J gene lost 5 bases, with 20 bases spanning the gap. CDR3 length: 15 residues. The germline CDR1 and CDR2 sequences are DFQATT and SNEGSKA (reference sequence). The CDR3 nucleotides read TGCAGTGCTAATAAGGGCCCGCCGCCGGAATATGGCTACACCTTC. This gives the protein CSANKGPPPEYGYTF.

The gene calls are TRBV4-1 and TRBJ1-2; D ambiguous. The CDR3 has 14 amino acids. V was clipped by 0 bases and J by 8 bases, with 13 bases between them. Germline lookup yields CDR1 MGHRA and CDR2 YSYEKL. The CDR3 sequence is CASSQEAGLSGYTF. Here the CDR3 DNA reads TGCGCCAGCAGCCAAGAGGCTGGGCTGAGCGGCTACACCTTC.

This clonotype has more than one count but fewer than ten. The chain employs TRBV7-2 and TRBJ1-5; tentative D call: TRBD1 (6 bases). CDR1 SGHTA and CDR2 FQGNSA come from the germline V gene. With 2 bases removed from V and 3 bases from J, the gap between germline ends came to 20 bases. The CDR3 covers 18 residues. This CDR3 is CASSLNMGGDLHNQPQHF. For the CDR3, the DNA is TGTGCCAGCAGCTTAAATATGGGGGGCGACCTTCACAATCAGCCCCAGCATTTT.

This clonotype was seen repeatedly, ten times or more. The rearrangement links TRBV15 to TRBJ1-4; D is unresolved. V dropped 5 bases and J dropped 6 bases, with 19 bases sitting between them. The germline V gene encodes CDR1 LNHNV and CDR2 YYDKDF (reference sequence). The CDR3 has 16 amino acids. The CDR3 here is CATSPRRHGYYEKLFF. CDR3 bases: TGTGCCACCAGCCCCCGACGCCACGGCTATTATGAAAAACTGTTTTTT.

The chain couples TRBV6-5 to TRBJ2-3, with 9 bases matching TRBD1. The V gene's germline CDR1 is MNHEY and CDR2 SVGAGI. V gave up 5 bases and J gave up 0 bases; unmatched junction bases: 12. The CDR3 is 18 residues long. The CDR3 spells CASSRPLGQGLSTDTQYF. The CDR3 DNA reads TGTGCCAGCAGTCGACCCCTGGGACAGGGACTGAGCACAGATACGCAGTATTTT.

A note on this clonotype: A much larger clone lies a single base off, so this may be a read error. This chain connects TRBV6-8 to TRBJ2-2; TRBD2 aligns across 8 bases. The CDR3 runs to 14 residues. V was clipped by 6 bases and J by 5 bases; unmatched bases: 5. Germline values: CDR1 MNHGY, CDR2 SAAAGT. CDR3 nucleotide sequence: TGTGCCAGCAGCCCCGGGACTAGAACCGGGGAGCTGTTTTTT. Protein sequence: CASSPGTRTGELFF.

A word on this clonotype: This may be a read error, as it is one base from a much larger clone. V is TRBV7-6 and J is TRBJ2-1; the D is unclear. CDR3 size: 13 residues. Germline CDR1 reads SGHVS; CDR2 reads FNYEAQ. CDR3 sequence: CASSLALTNGQFF. DNA for the CDR3: TGTGCCAGCAGCTTAGCGCTTACGAATGGGCAGTTCTTC. Full variable domain (remainder filled in from reference TRBV7-6 and TRBJ2-1): GAGVSQSPRYKVTKRGQDVALRCDPISGHVSLYWYRQALGQGPEFLTYFNYEAQQDKSGLPNDRFSAERPEGSISTLTIQRTEQRDSAMYRCASSLALTNGQFFGPGTRLTVL.

Ten or more counts support this clonotype. The CDR3 protein is CASSRDAGGKQYF. CDR3 DNA: TGTGCCAGCAGCCGGGACGCCGGCGGCAAGCAGTACTTC. V gene TRBV7-7 combines with J gene TRBJ2-7; the D call may be TRBD1 or TRBD2 (5 bases each). The CDR3 sequence is 13 residues long. V dropped 5 bases and J dropped 8 bases, with 16 bases sitting between them. CDR1 SSHAT and CDR2 FNYEAQ come from the germline V gene (reference sequence).

This clonotype was recorded many times. DNA for the CDR3: TGTGCCAGCAGTCAACTGACTAGCGAAACAGATACGCAGTATTTT. Translating gives CASSQLTSETDTQYF. The V call is TRBV6-1, the J call TRBJ2-3; 8 bases align to TRBD2. Germline CDR1 and CDR2: MNHNS and SASEGT. V was pared by 5 bases and J by 3 bases, with 7 bases of the junction left unmatched. This CDR3 region has 15 residues.

This clonotype occurred many times. The V call is TRBV3-1, the J call TRBJ2-1; D remains unclear. The CDR3 is 13 residues long. The V end was cut by 1 base, the J end by 6 bases, with 7 bases between. Germline V gene sequence: CDR1 LGHDT, CDR2 YNNKEL (reference sequence). As DNA, the CDR3 is TGTGCCAGCAGCCAAGTCAGCTCCAATGAGCAGTTCTTC. Translation: CASSQVSSNEQFF.

This clonotype turned up a few times. The chain joins TRBV6-1 to TRBJ2-5; tentative D call: TRBD1 (6 bases). The germline gives CDR1 MNHNS, CDR2 SASEGT. The CDR3 spans 14 residues. Trimming pared 4 bases from V and 4 bases from J, leaving 13 bases between. The CDR3 nucleotides read TGTGCCAGCAGTGGACCAGGGGTTCGAGAGACCCAGTACTTC. Translated, it gives CASSGPGVRETQYF.

This clonotype appeared a few times. The chain carries TRBV20-1 and TRBJ2-5; 12 bases line up with TRBD2. Trimming removed 6 bases from V and 5 bases from J; junction bases left unmatched: 10. CDR1 DFQATT and CDR2 SNEGSKA come from the germline V gene (reference sequence). The CDR3 runs to 15 residues. The CDR3, as DNA: TGCAGTGCCAGACTAGCGGGGGCCCCGGGGGAGACCCAGTACTTC. Translated, it gives CSARLAGAPGETQYF.

This clonotype was detected only a few times. V usage is TRBV27 and J usage is TRBJ2-7; possible D gene TRBD2, 6 bases. The V gene's germline CDR1 is MNHEY and CDR2 SMNVEV (reference sequence). The CDR3 extends over 14 amino acids. Trimming removed 5 bases at V and 3 bases at J, with 14 bases between. CDR3 region: CASSRSRGIYEQYF. CDR3 sequence (DNA): TGTGCCAGCAGTCGCTCACGGGGGATCTACGAGCAGTACTTC.